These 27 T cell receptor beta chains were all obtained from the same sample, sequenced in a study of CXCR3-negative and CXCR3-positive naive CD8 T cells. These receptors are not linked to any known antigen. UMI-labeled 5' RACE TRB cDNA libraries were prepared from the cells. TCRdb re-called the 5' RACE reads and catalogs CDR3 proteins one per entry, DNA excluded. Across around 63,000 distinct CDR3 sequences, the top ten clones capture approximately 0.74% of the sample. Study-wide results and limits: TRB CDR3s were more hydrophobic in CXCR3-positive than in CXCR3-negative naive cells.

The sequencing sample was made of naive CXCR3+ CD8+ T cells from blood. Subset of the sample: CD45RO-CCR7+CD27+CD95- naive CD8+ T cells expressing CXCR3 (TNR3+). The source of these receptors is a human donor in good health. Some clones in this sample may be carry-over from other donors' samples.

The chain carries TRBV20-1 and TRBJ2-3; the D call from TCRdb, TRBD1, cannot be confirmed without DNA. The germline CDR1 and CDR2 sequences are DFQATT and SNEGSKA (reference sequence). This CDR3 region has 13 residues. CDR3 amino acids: CSASGGRTDTQYF.

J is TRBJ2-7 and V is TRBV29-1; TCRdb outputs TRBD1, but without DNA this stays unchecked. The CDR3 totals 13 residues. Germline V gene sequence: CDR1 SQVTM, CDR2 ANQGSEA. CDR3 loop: CSAVGGLYYEQYF.

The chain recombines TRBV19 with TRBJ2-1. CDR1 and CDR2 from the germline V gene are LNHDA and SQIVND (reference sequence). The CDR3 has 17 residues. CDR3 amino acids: CASRPSYPGGPYNEQFF.

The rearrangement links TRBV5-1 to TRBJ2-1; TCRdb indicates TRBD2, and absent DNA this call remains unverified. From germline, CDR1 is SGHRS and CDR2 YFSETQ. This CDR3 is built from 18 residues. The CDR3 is CASSLWTSGDPSYNEQFF.

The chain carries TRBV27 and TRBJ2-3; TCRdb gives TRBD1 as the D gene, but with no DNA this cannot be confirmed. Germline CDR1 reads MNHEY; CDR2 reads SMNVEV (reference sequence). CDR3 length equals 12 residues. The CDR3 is CASRTGADTQYF.

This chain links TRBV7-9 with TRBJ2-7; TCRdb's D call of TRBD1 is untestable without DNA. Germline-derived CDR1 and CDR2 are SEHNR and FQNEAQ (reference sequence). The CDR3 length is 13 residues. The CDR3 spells CASSSRGGYEQYF.

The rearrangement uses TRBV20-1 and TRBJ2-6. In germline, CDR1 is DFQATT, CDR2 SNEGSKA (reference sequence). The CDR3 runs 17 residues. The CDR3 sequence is CSARDRHLFSGANVLTF.

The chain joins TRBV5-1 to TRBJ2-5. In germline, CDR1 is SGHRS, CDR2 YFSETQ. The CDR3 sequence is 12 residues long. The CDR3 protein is CASSYVGETQYF.

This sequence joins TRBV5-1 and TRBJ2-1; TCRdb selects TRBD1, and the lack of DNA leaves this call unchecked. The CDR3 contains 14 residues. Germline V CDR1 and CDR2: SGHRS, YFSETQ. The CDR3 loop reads CASSLSYGGDEQFF.

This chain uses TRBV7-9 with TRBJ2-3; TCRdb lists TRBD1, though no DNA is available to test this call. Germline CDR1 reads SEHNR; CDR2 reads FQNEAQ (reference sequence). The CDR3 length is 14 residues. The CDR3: CASSLRQGADTQYF. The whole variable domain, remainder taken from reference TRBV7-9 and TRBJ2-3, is DTGVSQNPRHKITKRGQNVTFRCDPISEHNRLYWYRQTLGQGPEFLTYFQNEAQLEKSRLLSDRFSAERPKGSFSTLEIQRTEQGDSAMYLCASSLRQGADTQYFGPGTRLTVL.

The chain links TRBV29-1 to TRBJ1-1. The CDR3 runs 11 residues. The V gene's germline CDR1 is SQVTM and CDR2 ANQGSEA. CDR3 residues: CSAILWPEAFF.

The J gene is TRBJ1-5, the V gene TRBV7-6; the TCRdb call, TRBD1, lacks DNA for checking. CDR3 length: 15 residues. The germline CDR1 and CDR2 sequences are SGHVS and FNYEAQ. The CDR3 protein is CASSLIEGYDQPQHF.

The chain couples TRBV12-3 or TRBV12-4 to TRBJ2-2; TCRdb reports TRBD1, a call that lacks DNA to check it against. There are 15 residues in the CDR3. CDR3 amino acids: CASRSQGVDTGELFF.

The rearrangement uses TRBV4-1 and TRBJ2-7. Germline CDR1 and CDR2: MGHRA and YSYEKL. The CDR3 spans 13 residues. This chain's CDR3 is CASSQDAYYEQYF.

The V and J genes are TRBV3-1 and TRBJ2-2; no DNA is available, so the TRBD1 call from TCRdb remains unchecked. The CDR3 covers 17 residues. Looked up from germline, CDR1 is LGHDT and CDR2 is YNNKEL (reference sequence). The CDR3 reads CASSQGIQGAGTGELFF.

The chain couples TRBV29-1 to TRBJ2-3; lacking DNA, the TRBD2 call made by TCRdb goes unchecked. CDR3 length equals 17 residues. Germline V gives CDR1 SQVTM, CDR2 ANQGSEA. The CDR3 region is CSAASGRAGPNTDTQYF.

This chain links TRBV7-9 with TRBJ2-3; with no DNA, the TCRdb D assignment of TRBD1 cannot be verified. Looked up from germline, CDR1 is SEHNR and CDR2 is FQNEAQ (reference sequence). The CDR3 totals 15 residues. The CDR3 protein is CASILRDGNTDTQYF.

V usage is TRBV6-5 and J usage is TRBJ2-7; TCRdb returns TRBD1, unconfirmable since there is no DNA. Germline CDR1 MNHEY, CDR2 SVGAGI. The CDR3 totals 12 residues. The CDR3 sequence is CASSSSGNEQYF.

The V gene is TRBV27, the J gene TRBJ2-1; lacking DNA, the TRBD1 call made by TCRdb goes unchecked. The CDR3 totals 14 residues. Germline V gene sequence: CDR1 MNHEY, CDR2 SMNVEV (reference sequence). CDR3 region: CASSSPFRTDEQFF.

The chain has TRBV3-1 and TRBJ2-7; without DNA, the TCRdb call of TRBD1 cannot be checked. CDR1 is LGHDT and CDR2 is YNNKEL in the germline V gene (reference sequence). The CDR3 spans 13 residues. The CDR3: CASSPGDIYEHYF.

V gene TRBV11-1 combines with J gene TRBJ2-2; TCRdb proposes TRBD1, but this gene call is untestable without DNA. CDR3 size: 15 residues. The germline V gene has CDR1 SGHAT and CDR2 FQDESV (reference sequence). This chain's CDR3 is CASSQDSANTGELFF.

CDR3 sequence reads: CATSDVIVGGPGYNEQFF. This sequence joins TRBV24-1 and TRBJ2-1; absent DNA, TCRdb's TRBD2 call cannot be checked. The germline CDR1 and CDR2 sequences are KGHDR and SFDVKD. This CDR3 has 18 amino acids.

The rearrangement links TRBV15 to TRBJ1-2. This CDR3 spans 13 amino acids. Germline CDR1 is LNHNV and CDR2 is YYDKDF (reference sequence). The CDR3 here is CATTEERIYGYTF. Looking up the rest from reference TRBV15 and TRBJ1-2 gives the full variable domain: DAMVIQNPRYQVTQFGKPVTLSCSQTLNHNVMYWYQQKSSQAPKLLFHYYDKDFNNEADTPDNFQSRRPNTSFCFLDIRSPGLGDTAMYLCATTEERIYGYTFGSGTRLTVV.

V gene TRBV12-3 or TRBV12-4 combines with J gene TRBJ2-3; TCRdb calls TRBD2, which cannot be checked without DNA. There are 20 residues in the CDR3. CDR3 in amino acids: CATTTELAGEGGASTDTQYF.

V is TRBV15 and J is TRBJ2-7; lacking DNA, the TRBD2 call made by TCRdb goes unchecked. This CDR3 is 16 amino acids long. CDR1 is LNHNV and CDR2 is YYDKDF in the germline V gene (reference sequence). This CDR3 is CATSSLAGVSAYEQYF.

The CDR3 protein is CSAPDSLRDSYNEQFF. The chain uses TRBV20-1 and TRBJ2-1; as DNA is missing, the TRBD1 call by TCRdb cannot be tested. The germline V gene has CDR1 DFQATT and CDR2 SNEGSKA (reference sequence). CDR3 length equals 16 residues.

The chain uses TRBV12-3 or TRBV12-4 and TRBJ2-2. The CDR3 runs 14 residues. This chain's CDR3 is CASERPSLTGELFF.